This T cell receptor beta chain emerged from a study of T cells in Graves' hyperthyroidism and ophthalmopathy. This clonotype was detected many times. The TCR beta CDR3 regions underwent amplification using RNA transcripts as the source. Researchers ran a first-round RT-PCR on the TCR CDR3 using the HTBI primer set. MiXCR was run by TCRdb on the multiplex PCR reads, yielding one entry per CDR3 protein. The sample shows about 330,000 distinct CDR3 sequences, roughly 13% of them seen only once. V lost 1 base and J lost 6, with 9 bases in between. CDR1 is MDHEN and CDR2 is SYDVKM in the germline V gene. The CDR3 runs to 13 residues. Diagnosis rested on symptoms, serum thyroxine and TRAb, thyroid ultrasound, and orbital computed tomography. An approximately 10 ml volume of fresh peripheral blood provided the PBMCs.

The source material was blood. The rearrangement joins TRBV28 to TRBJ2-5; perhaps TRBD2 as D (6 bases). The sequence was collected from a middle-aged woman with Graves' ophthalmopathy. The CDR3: CASSLSRGKTQYF. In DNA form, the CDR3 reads TGTGCCAGCAGTTTATCTCGGGGGAAGACCCAGTACTTC.